The clone carrying this T cell receptor beta chain is medium-sized in the sample. The target antigen is unknown. Germline values: CDR1 SGHRS, CDR2 YFSETQ. This CDR3 is 14 amino acids long. With V trimmed by 1 base and J by 9 bases, 6 bases remained unmatched. These data are taken from a study of T cell clonotyping in hematopoietic cell transplantation. Study-level points and caveats: After transplant, recipient diversity fell while pathologically expanded clonotypes grew through day 180.

Repertoires were generated with immunoSEQ multiplex PCR, while TCRdb's copy carries only in-frame clones and drops some. The sample consists of approximately 5,400 clones, around 81% of them appearing once. The chain couples TRBV5-1 to TRBJ2-1; 8 bases agree with TRBD2. The sequence was obtained from a male patient aged 55 to 70 who had an allogeneic stem cell transplant, so T cells may come from the graft donor. Some clones in this sample may be carry-over from other donors' samples. The sample consisted of peripheral blood mononuclear cells, taken 100 days after allogeneic stem cell transplant. The DNA of the CDR3 is TGCGCCAGCAGCTTGACGGGAGGGGGAGGTGAGCAGTTCTTC. Translating gives CASSLTGGGGEQFF.